This T cell receptor (beta chain) is from a study of post-analysis software for immune sequencing data. Study-wide results and limits: Diversity measured as normalized Chao1 was significantly lower in multiple sclerosis patients than in controls. Patients used about five TRBV segments, including TRBV5-6, TRBV5-1 and TRBV20-1, more often than controls.

Libraries were made from TCR beta cDNA, and they carried unique molecular identifiers. TCRdb re-analysed the PCR reads in MiXCR, keeping a single row per CDR3 protein. The repertoire holds roughly 410,000 distinct CDR3 sequences, with around 33% as singletons. This clonotype came up a few times. No antigen is known for it. CDR3 length: 13 residues. The V gene's germline CDR1 is SGHTA and CDR2 FQGNSA. V was cut by 11 bases and J by 2 bases, with 16 bases left in between. This TCR came from a girl aged 5 to 17 with multiple sclerosis. The chain combines TRBV7-2 with TRBJ2-7; a weak D match, TRBD1 (6 bases). What was sequenced was blood. This CDR3 reads CASGAGDPYEQYF. CDR3 coding DNA: TGTGCCTCTGGAGCAGGGGACCCCTACGAGCAGTACTTC.